The 17 T cell receptor beta chains below come from one sample, sequenced in a study of naive and memory T cell subsets (dated by TCRdb to 2017 to 2019). The library was built by means of 5' RACE. TCRdb lists the instrument as Illumina MiSeq. The ligated cDNA was amplified in four rounds of PCR with nested alpha and beta constant region primers together with the SP2 primer. Starting from the raw public reads, TCRdb applied fastp trimming at Q25, assembled clones with MiXCR and retained in-frame beta chains. One record per CDR3 amino acid sequence lists the most common genes and DNA. The sample table records 56,000 or so distinct CDR3 sequences; 6% to 8% of these occur just once. Roughly 9.8% of the sample lies in the top ten. A robust, sensitive protocol for the amplification, sequencing and analysis of TCRs was described in the study, in which 3' ligation of a UMI-containing oligonucleotide to TCR cDNA was used.

The receptor set was obtained from a female donor in good health.

V usage is TRBV2 and J usage is TRBJ1-2, with D perhaps matching TRBD1 (6 bases). The V end lost 8 bases, the J end lost 8 bases, and 15 bases lay between the germline ends. Germline loops: CDR1 SNHLY, CDR2 FYNNEI. The CDR3 consists of 12 residues. DNA of the CDR3: TGTGCCAGCGGACAGTCGATTTACGGCTACACCTTC. This encodes CASGQSIYGYTF.

In this sample, this clonotype turned up many times. The rearrangement uses TRBV6-2 or TRBV6-3 and TRBJ2-3; D is unclear. Trimming left V 2 bases short and J 5 bases short, with 17 bases between. The CDR3 covers 16 residues. CDR1 MNHEY and CDR2 SVGEGT come from the germline V gene. The CDR3 region is CASSYPSPLPGDTQYF. CDR3 sequence (DNA): TGTGCCAGCAGTTACCCTTCGCCACTTCCCGGAGATACGCAGTATTTT.

The rearrangement uses TRBV30 and TRBJ2-2; weak D call: TRBD1 (6 bases). CDR3 length equals 15 residues. Trimming cost V 2 bases and J 6 bases, with 16 bases left between them. Germline CDR1 is GTSNPN and CDR2 is SVGIG (reference sequence). The CDR3 coding sequence is TGTGCCTGGAGTATGGGGGCTTCGATGGCCGGGGAGCTGTTTTTT. Translated, it gives CAWSMGASMAGELFF.

There are a few counts of this clonotype. J is TRBJ2-7 and V is TRBV28; D gene unclear. Trimming shortened V by 6 bases and J by 4 bases, and 13 bases separated the two germline ends. Germline V gives CDR1 MDHEN, CDR2 SYDVKM. There are 13 residues in the CDR3. This chain's CDR3 is CASRTGLGYEQYF. DNA for the CDR3: TGTGCCAGCAGGACTGGGCTAGGTTACGAGCAGTACTTC.

In its sample, this clonotype was seen a few times. CDR3 residues: CSVPRPDRVNTEAFF. For the CDR3, the DNA is TGCAGCGTTCCCCGGCCTGACAGAGTGAACACTGAAGCTTTCTTT. The chain combines TRBV29-1 with TRBJ1-1, with D possibly matching TRBD1 (5 bases). Germline lookup yields CDR1 SQVTM and CDR2 ANQGSEA. Trimming cost V 5 bases and J 0 bases, with 16 bases left between them. This CDR3 contains 15 residues. Combining the CDR3 with reference TRBV29-1 and TRBJ1-1 gives the whole variable domain SAVISQKPSRDICQRGTSLTIQCQVDSQVTMMFWYRQQPGQSLTLIATANQGSEATYESGFVIDKFPISRPNLTFSTLTVSNMSPEDSSIYLCSVPRPDRVNTEAFFGQGTRLTVV.

This clonotype has at least ten counts. The chain carries TRBV10-3 and TRBJ2-1, with 7 bases fitting TRBD2. CDR3 length: 14 residues. J was trimmed by 5 bases and V by 5 bases; bases with no gene match: 6. The germline CDR1 and CDR2 sequences are ENHRY and SYGVKD. The CDR3 loop is CAISSGAGNNEQFF. The CDR3 region has the DNA TGTGCCATCAGTTCCGGAGCGGGAAACAATGAGCAGTTCTTC.

The V and J genes are TRBV5-5 and TRBJ2-7; D ambiguous. V was pared by 0 bases and J by 1 base, with 2 bases between. Looked up from germline, CDR1 is SGHKS and CDR2 is YYEKEE (reference sequence). The CDR3 length is 12 residues. In DNA, the CDR3 is TGTGCCAGCAGCTTGGCATCCTACGAGCAGTACTTC. It translates to CASSLASYEQYF.

By share, this clonotype counts as large. The chain carries TRBV4-2 and TRBJ1-1, with TRBD1 identical over 7 bases. The CDR3 sequence is 17 residues long. Germline CDR1 reads LGHNA; CDR2 reads YNFKEQ. The V gene end was trimmed by 1 base and the J gene end by 4 bases; junction bases not matched to a gene: 12. The CDR3 DNA reads as TGTGCCAGCAGCCAAGTAGTTGGGACAGTCCTTGGCACTGAAGCTTTCTTT. This translates into CASSQVVGTVLGTEAFF.

This clonotype has a handful of counts. The chain couples TRBV5-6 to TRBJ1-1; D call uncertain. CDR1 is SGHDT, CDR2 YYEEEE, per germline. The CDR3 is made up of 15 amino acids. The V end lost 7 bases, the J end lost 1 base, and 17 bases lay between the germline ends. CDR3 in amino acids: CASRVLRTENTEAFF. In nucleotides, the CDR3 is TGTGCCAGCCGGGTCCTTCGGACTGAGAACACTGAAGCTTTCTTT.

This clonotype was seen repeatedly, ten times or more. The V and J genes are TRBV6-1 and TRBJ1-5; D is possibly TRBD1 (5 bases). Germline-derived CDR1 and CDR2 are MNHNS and SASEGT. This CDR3 region has 15 residues. Trimming cost V 4 bases and J 5 bases, with 15 bases left between them. The DNA for the CDR3 is TGTGCCAGCAGTGGGGGGGGTTGGAGGGATCAGCCCCAGCATTTT. Amino acids: CASSGGGWRDQPQHF.

This clonotype was seen many times. The chain links TRBV3-1 to TRBJ2-5, with TRBD2 matching over 10 bases. Germline V gene sequence: CDR1 LGHDT, CDR2 YNNKEL (reference sequence). The CDR3 spans 16 residues. With V trimmed by 4 bases and J by 3 bases, 8 bases remained unmatched. The CDR3 protein is CASSPSGGAGEETQYF. The CDR3 DNA sequence: TGTGCCAGCAGCCCAAGCGGGGGGGCCGGTGAAGAGACCCAGTACTTC.

This clonotype has a count of ten or more. CDR3 region: CASSSGDTEAFF. The CDR3 bases are TGTGCCAGCAGTTCGGGGGACACTGAAGCTTTCTTT. V usage is TRBV6-2 or TRBV6-3 and J usage is TRBJ1-1; possible D gene TRBD1, 5 bases. The CDR3 loop spans 12 amino acids. Between the trimmed V and J ends, which lost 4 bases and 3 bases, there was a span of 6 bases. Germline CDR1 and CDR2: MNHEY and SVGEGT.

This clonotype has a count of ten or more. V and J are TRBV6-2 or TRBV6-3 and TRBJ1-5; TRBD1 matches 8 bases. Germline V CDR1 and CDR2: MNHEY, SVGEGT. V lost 4 bases and J lost 0; bases outside the gene matches: 20. The CDR3 spans 21 residues. For the CDR3, the DNA is TGTGCCAGCAGTTTTATCCCTCTCCGGGACAGGCGCTTTAGTAGCAATCAGCCCCAGCATTTT. Translated, it gives CASSFIPLRDRRFSSNQPQHF.

At least ten counts were recorded for this clonotype. The rearrangement joins TRBV28 to TRBJ2-3; D tentatively fits TRBD1 or TRBD2 (6 bases each). The CDR3 is 13 amino acids. Trimming removed 5 bases from V and 3 bases from J, with 9 bases in between. Germline CDR1 reads MDHEN; CDR2 reads SYDVKM. The CDR3 nucleotides are TGTGCCAGCAGTGAGGGGGGAACAGATACGCAGTATTTT. It yields the protein CASSEGGTDTQYF.

This clonotype occurred many times. The chain is built from TRBV7-9 and TRBJ1-5, with D uncertain. The V gene lost 5 bases and the J gene lost 5 bases, with 10 bases spanning the gap. CDR3 length equals 13 residues. Germline loops: CDR1 SEHNR, CDR2 FQNEAQ (reference sequence). CDR3 DNA sequence: TGTGCCAGCAGCGGAGACGGTTATCAGCCCCAGCATTTT. Translating gives CASSGDGYQPQHF.

This clonotype was seen repeatedly, ten times or more. This chain uses TRBV12-3 or TRBV12-4 with TRBJ1-2; weak D call: TRBD1 (6 bases). V dropped 5 bases and J dropped 7 bases, with 14 bases sitting between them. The CDR3 runs to 13 residues. CDR3 nucleotides: TGTGCCAGCAGTCACAGGGAGCAGGGTGGCTACACCTTC. Protein sequence: CASSHREQGGYTF.

Ten or more counts support this clonotype. The rearrangement uses TRBV7-3 and TRBJ2-2, with no clear D. Germline CDR1 reads SGHTA; CDR2 reads FQGTGA. V lost 5 bases and J lost 1, with 11 bases in between. The CDR3 has 15 residues. The DNA of the CDR3 is TGTGCCAGCAGCCCCGCTCCCCAGAACACCGGGGAGCTGTTTTTT. Residues: CASSPAPQNTGELFF.